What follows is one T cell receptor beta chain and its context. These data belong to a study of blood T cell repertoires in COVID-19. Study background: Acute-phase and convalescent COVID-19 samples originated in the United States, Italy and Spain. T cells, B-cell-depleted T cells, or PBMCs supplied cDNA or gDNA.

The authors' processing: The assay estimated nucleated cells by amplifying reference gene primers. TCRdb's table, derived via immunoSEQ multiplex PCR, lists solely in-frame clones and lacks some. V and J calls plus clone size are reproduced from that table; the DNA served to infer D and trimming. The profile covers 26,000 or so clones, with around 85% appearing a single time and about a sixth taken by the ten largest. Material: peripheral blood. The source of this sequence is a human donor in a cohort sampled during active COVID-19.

CDR3 in amino acids: CASSNSYFYEQYF. CDR3 sequence (DNA): TGTGCCAGTAGTAACTCATATTTCTACGAGCAGTACTTC. The genes are TRBV19 and TRBJ2-7; D remains unclear. Trimming removed 4 bases from V and 3 bases from J, with 10 bases in between. The CDR3 consists of 13 residues. Germline assignment: CDR1 LNHDA and CDR2 SQIVND (reference sequence).